This T cell receptor beta chain emerged from a study of shared clonotypes between healthy human individuals. In germline, CDR1 is KGHSH, CDR2 LQKENI. This CDR3 has 12 residues. V lost 2 bases and J lost 5, with 6 bases in between. On this clone: The sample carries other DNA sequences with the same CDR3.

Sequenced by immunoSEQ multiplex PCR; TCRdb stores in-frame clones only, minus some. In the table there are some 2,000,000 clones, almost 96% of which are singletons. Sequencing input: naive CD4+ T cells sorted from blood. Subset defined: CD45RA+ positively selected. This chain connects TRBV18 to TRBJ2-5; D ambiguous. This TCR was sampled from a man aged 18 to 29 in good health. CDR3 sequence reads: CASSPKGETQYF. CDR3 coding DNA: TGTGCCAGCTCACCAAAGGGCGAGACCCAGTACTTC.